The sample holds one count of the clone carrying this T cell receptor beta chain. Germline V gene lookup returns CDR1 GTSNPN and CDR2 SVGIG (reference sequence). This CDR3 spans 15 amino acids. J lost 0 bases, V lost 1 base, and 2 bases had no gene match. The record originates from a study of control samples from healthy donors and cancer patients. Sequenced by immunoSEQ multiplex PCR; TCRdb stores in-frame clones only, minus some. This sample has some 120,000 clones, with just under 95% found just once. What was sequenced was blood. The TCR was taken from a man aged 25-45 years in good health. The chain employs TRBV30 and TRBJ1-4; 7 bases map to TRBD1. The CDR3 spells CAWSGQGATNEKLFF. CDR3 DNA sequence: TGTGCCTGGAGTGGACAGGGAGCAACTAATGAAAAACTGTTTTTT.